The rows below give T cell receptor beta chains drawn from one sample of a study of cytomegalovirus exposure and HLA in healthy donors. Libraries were prepared by immunoSEQ multiplex PCR; TCRdb keeps only in-frame clonotypes and omits some of them. The profile shows some 130,000 clones, roughly 90% of them singletons. The sequenced sample was PBMCs. The receptors were gathered from a man aged 18 to 30 in good health and CMV-seronegative. Each CDR3 is given with its conserved first and last residue. A D gene is named only where the DNA matches it firmly. Clone size is given for some rows only: seen once, a few or many times, or a class if the clone is expanded.

abundance,j_gene,v_gene,d_gene,CDR3nt,CDR3aa
.,TRBJ2-7,TRBV7-9,.,TGTGCCAGCAGGGGGGCTCCTAGTGAAACCTACGAGCAGTACTTC,CASRGAPSETYEQYF
.,TRBJ1-5,TRBV28,.,TGTGCCAGCAGCCTCGACAAACAAGGCTATCAGCCCCAGCATTTT,CASSLDKQGYQPQHF
.,TRBJ1-6,TRBV18,TRBD1,TGTGCCAGCTCACCCCGGGACAGGGGCCCGAGCTCCTATAATTCACCCCTCCACTTT,CASSPRDRGPSSYNSPLHF
.,TRBJ2-1,TRBV7-2,.,TGTGCCAGCAGCCCCGGGGGTAAGAATGAGCAGTTCTTC,CASSPGGKNEQFF
.,TRBJ2-3,TRBV29-1,TRBD1,TGCAGCGTTGCCCTAACAGGGGGTTCGACAGATACGCAGTATTTT,CSVALTGGSTDTQYF
.,TRBJ1-1,TRBV30,TRBD1,TGTGCCTGGTATCACAGGGGGCAGCGAACTGAAGCTTTCTTT,CAWYHRGQRTEAFF
.,TRBJ1-6,TRBV6-1,TRBD1,TGTGCCAGCAGTGAGGACAGGAGGTCCTATAATTCACCCCTCCACTTT,CASSEDRRSYNSPLHF
once,TRBJ1-3,TRBV7-2,.,TGTGCCAGCAGCGGTGGACAGTTCAGCTCTGGAAACACCATATATTTT,CASSGGQFSSGNTIYF
.,TRBJ1-5,TRBV18,.,TGTGCCAGCTCCCTAGATAATCAGCAGCCCCAGCATTTT,CASSLDNQQPQHF
.,TRBJ1-2,TRBV10-3,.,TGTGCCATCAGTGAGCCCACCGGGAACGGCTACACCTTC,CAISEPTGNGYTF
.,TRBJ2-1,TRBV19,TRBD2,TGTGCCAGTAGTATTCGGTCTAGCCGGGGGGTGTGGTCCTACAATGAGCAGTTCTTC,CASSIRSSRGVWSYNEQFF
.,TRBJ2-5,TRBV28,.,TGTGCCAGCAGTGCTGTGCGGACAGCCCCACAAGAGACCCAGTACTTC,CASSAVRTAPQETQYF
.,TRBJ1-1,TRBV28,.,TGTGCCAGCAGTTCAGCAGGGGTCATGAACACTGAAGCTTTCTTT,CASSSAGVMNTEAFF
.,TRBJ2-3,TRBV6-4,TRBD2,TGTGCCAGCAGTGCCCGCGCCGGGACTAGTGGGGATACGCAGTATTTT,CASSARAGTSGDTQYF
.,TRBJ2-7,TRBV10-2,.,TGCGCCAGCAGTTTTAGTTGGGGGGAGCGCTACGAGCAGTACTTC,CASSFSWGERYEQYF
few,TRBJ2-1,TRBV14,.,TGTGCCAGCAGCCAATGGGGCACCGAGTTCTTC,CASSQWGTEFF
once,TRBJ2-3,TRBV7-8,.,TGTGCCAGCAGCCCGGTTTTACCTACGCAGTATTTT,CASSPVLPTQYF
.,TRBJ2-7,TRBV6-5,.,TGTGCCAGCAGGCCCCCTTCCCAGGGCGAGCAGTACTTC,CASRPPSQGEQYF
.,TRBJ1-2,TRBV19,TRBD1,TGTGCCAGTAGTCAAATGGGTCGGACAGGACCAAACTATGGCTACACCTTC,CASSQMGRTGPNYGYTF
.,TRBJ2-1,TRBV5-6,TRBD2,TGTGCCAGCAGCAGCTACCTAGCGGGGGGTGAGTTCTTC,CASSSYLAGGEFF
once,TRBJ1-4,TRBV28,.,TGTGCCAGCAGGTACCCGGCGGATGAAAAACTGTTTTTT,CASRYPADEKLFF
.,TRBJ1-2,TRBV7-9,.,TGTGCCAGCAGCTCCAGCGGACTGGGCGCCCTTATCTATGGCTACACCTTC,CASSSSGLGALIYGYTF
.,TRBJ2-5,TRBV7-9,.,TGTGCCAGCAGCTTAGGGGAGACCCAAGAGACCCAGTACTTC,CASSLGETQETQYF
.,TRBJ2-1,TRBV27,.,TGTGCCAGCAGTTATAGGAGCAATGAGCAGTTCTTC,CASSYRSNEQFF
.,TRBJ1-4,TRBV19,.,TGTGCCAGTAGTACCTTGGAGTCACATAATGAAAAACTGTTTTTT,CASSTLESHNEKLFF
.,TRBJ2-7,TRBV9,TRBD1,TGTGCCAGCAGCGCGACGGACAGGGGCTCCTACGAGCAGTACTTC,CASSATDRGSYEQYF
.,TRBJ1-1,TRBV5-1,TRBD1,TGCGCCAGCAGCTTGGCGGGGACAGAGAACACTGAAGCTTTCTTT,CASSLAGTENTEAFF
.,TRBJ2-1,TRBV5-8,.,TGTGCCAGCAGCTTGGCCGGGCGGGTCCACAATGAGCAGTTCTTC,CASSLAGRVHNEQFF
.,TRBJ1-2,TRBV5-1,TRBD1,TGCGCCAGCAGACCGAGTACAGGGGGCTACGACTATGGCTACACCTTC,CASRPSTGGYDYGYTF
.,TRBJ2-7,TRBV6-5,TRBD1,TGTGCCAGCGGGGGACAGCTTCTTTCGGACGAGCAGTACTTC,CASGGQLLSDEQYF
.,TRBJ2-7,TRBV28,.,TGTGCCAGCATTTCTTCTAGCGTTAGCTACGAGCAGTACTTC,CASISSSVSYEQYF
.,TRBJ1-4,TRBV5-1,.,TGCGCCAGCAGCTCCTACTCCCAGGGTATCAATGAAAAACTGTTTTTT,CASSSYSQGINEKLFF
.,TRBJ2-7,TRBV9,.,TGTGCCAGCAGCGTATTTTCGGAGGCCGGCTACGAGCAGTACTTC,CASSVFSEAGYEQYF
.,TRBJ2-3,TRBV4-1,.,TGCGCCAGCAGCCCCAAGATAGGGGGTGGAGGCACAGATACGCAGTATTTT,CASSPKIGGGGTDTQYF
.,TRBJ2-7,TRBV13,.,TGTGCCAGCAGCTCCGGACGGGGAACCTACGAGCAGTACTTC,CASSSGRGTYEQYF
.,TRBJ2-7,TRBV14,.,TGTGCCAGCAGCGACACAGGATACGAGCAGTACTTC,CASSDTGYEQYF
.,TRBJ1-2,TRBV6-1,.,TGTGCCAGTGGTATAGACATAATCTATGGCTACACCTTC,CASGIDIIYGYTF
.,TRBJ1-5,TRBV6-5,.,TGTGCCAGCAGTTACCGTAGCAATCAGCCCCAGCATTTT,CASSYRSNQPQHF
.,TRBJ1-3,TRBV19,TRBD1,TGTGCCAGTTGGGACAGCTCTGGAAACACCATATATTTT,CASWDSSGNTIYF